Reported below is one T cell receptor (beta chain). Its target is not known. The record originates from a study of cytomegalovirus exposure and HLA in healthy donors. Study-level findings and limits: HLA allele associations emerged for around 15,000 TCR beta sequences in a later analysis, at 0.05 false discovery rate. Most of the TCR beta V segments (in an earlier analysis) were productive either about 87% or about 30% of the time. Because they were indistinguishable, some V segments, including TRBV6-2 and TRBV6-3, were excluded.

The V end was cut by 6 bases, the J end by 2 bases, with 12 bases between. CDR3 size: 14 residues. The germline CDR1 and CDR2 sequences are SGHDT and YYEEEE. PCR used 60 Vbeta primers and 13 Jbeta primers. Sequencing used immunoSEQ multiplex PCR; TCRdb keeps in-frame clones, though not all of them. The sample consists of about 150,000 clones, roughly four fifths of them appearing once. Specimen: PBMCs. The chain links TRBV5-6 to TRBJ2-1; D unclear. The TCR was taken from a young man in good health and CMV-seropositive. This CDR3 reads CASKRRRPYNEQFF. DNA for the CDR3: TGTGCCAGCAAGAGAAGGCGGCCCTACAATGAGCAGTTCTTC.